A selection of T cell receptor beta chains follows, all from one sample in a study of shared clonotypes between healthy human individuals. Sequenced by immunoSEQ multiplex PCR; TCRdb stores in-frame clones only, minus some. The data show 2 million to 2.5 million clones, around 93% seen once. The source material was naive CD4+ T cells from PBMCs. These receptors came from a man aged 18 to 29 in good health. Some clones in this sample may be carry-over from other donors' samples. Both conserved end residues are part of each CDR3. The D gene is left open where the match is weak. Clone size is given for some rows only: seen once, a few or many times, or a class if the clone is expanded.

>TRBV19|TRBJ2-7|-|once
TGTGCCAGTAGTACCACTAGGGGAGGCGAGCAGTACTTC
CASSTTRGGEQYF
>TRBV7-7|TRBJ2-5|TRBD1|-
TGTGCCAGCAGCCAGGACAGGGGGGAGACCCAGTACTTC
CASSQDRGETQYF
>TRBV30|TRBJ2-7|-|-
TGTGCCTGGAGTCCCCAGGCTGGACTCTTCTACGAGCAGTACTTC
CAWSPQAGLFYEQYF
>TRBV19|TRBJ2-7|TRBD1|once
TGTGCCAGTAGTACGAGACAGGGTGGATACGAGCAGTACTTC
CASSTRQGGYEQYF
>TRBV19|TRBJ2-5|-|-
TGTGCCAGTAGTCTTCTCGGGACGGCCGGGACCCAGTACTTC
CASSLLGTAGTQYF
>TRBV5-4|TRBJ2-1|-|-
TGTGCCAGCAGCTTGGTTCATCCCGAAGAGCAGTTCTTC
CASSLVHPEEQFF
>TRBV7-3|TRBJ1-1|-|once
TGTGCCAGCAGCCCTACCCCAAAGGGCGCTGAAGCTTTCTTT
CASSPTPKGAEAFF
>TRBV11-3|TRBJ2-2|-|-
TGTGCCAGCAGCTCCCCCCCCCACTCCGAGACAGGGAACACCGGGGAGCTGTTTTTT
CASSSPPHSETGNTGELFF
>TRBV27|TRBJ2-1|TRBD2|-
TGTGCCAGCAGCTATTTAGCGGGAGGGCCGAGGAATGAGCAGTTCTTC
CASSYLAGGPRNEQFF
>TRBV6-4|TRBJ2-7|-|-
TGTGCCACCAGTCCCGGGATCGGGCTATACGAGCAGTACTTC
CATSPGIGLYEQYF
>TRBV7-2|TRBJ1-2|TRBD1|once
TGTGCCAGCAGCTTAGTGGGACAGACACACTATGGCTACACCTTC
CASSLVGQTHYGYTF
>TRBV5-4|TRBJ2-1|-|-
TGTGCCAGCAGCTACAGCGGTACAAGCTACAATGAGCAGTTCTTC
CASSYSGTSYNEQFF
>TRBV18|TRBJ2-5|-|-
TGTGCCAGCTCACCTGAAGGGGGTCCCCAGTACTTC
CASSPEGGPQYF
>TRBV5-1|TRBJ1-1|-|-
TGCGCCAGCAGCCCCACACCGTTCGACAAGAACACTGAAGCTTTCTTT
CASSPTPFDKNTEAFF